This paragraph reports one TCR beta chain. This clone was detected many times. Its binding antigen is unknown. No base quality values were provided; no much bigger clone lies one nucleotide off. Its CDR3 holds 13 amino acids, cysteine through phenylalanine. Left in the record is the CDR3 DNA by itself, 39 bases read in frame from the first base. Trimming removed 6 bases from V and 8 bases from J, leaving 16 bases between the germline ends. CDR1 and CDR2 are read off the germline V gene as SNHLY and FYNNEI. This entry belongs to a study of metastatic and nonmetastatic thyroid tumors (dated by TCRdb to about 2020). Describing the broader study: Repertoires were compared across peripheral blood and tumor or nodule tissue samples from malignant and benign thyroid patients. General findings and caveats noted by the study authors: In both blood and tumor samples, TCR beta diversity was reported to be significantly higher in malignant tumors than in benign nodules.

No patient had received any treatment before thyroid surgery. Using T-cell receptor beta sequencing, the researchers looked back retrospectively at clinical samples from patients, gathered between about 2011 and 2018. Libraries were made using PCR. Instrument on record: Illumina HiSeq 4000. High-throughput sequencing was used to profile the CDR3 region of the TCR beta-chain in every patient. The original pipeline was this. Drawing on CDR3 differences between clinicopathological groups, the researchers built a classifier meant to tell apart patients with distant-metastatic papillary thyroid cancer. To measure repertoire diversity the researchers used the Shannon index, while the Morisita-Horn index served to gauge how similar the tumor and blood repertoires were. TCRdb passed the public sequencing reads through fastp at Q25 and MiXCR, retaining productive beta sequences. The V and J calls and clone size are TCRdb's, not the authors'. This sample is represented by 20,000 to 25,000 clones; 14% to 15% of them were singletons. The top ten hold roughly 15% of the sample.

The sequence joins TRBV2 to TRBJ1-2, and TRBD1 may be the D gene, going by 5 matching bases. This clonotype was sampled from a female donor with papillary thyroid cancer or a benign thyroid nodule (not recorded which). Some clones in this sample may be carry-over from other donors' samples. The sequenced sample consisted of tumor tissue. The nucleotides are TGTGCCAGCAGGGCTGATGGGGGTTGGGGCTACACCTTC. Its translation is CASRADGGWGYTF. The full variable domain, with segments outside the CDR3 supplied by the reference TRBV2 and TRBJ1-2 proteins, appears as EPEVTQTPSHQVTQMGQEVILRCVPISNHLYFYWYRQILGQKVEFLVSFYNNEISEKSEIFDDQFSVERPDGSNFTLKIRSTKLEDSAMYFCASRADGGWGYTFGSGTRLTVV.